One TCR beta chain is described in this entry. Its antigen remains unidentified. This entry belongs to a study of T cell responses to AZD1222 COVID-19 vaccine. Germline assignment: CDR1 SGHRS and CDR2 YFSETQ. CDR3 length: 16 amino acids. V dropped 0 bases and J dropped 2 bases, with 14 bases sitting between them. Study-level findings and limits: The study sampled repertoires only after the peak T cell response.

Produced via immunoSEQ multiplex PCR; TCRdb's table is partial and in-frame only. Of about 45,000 clones in the sample, less than 85% are singletons; the top ten hold around 3.6%. This rearrangement joins TRBV5-1 to TRBJ1-1; possible D gene TRBD1, 6 bases. The sequence was collected from an adult in good health. Material: peripheral blood, obtained on day 0 of AZD1222 vaccination. The DNA of the CDR3 is TGCGCCAGCAGCTTGGATGTTTCAGGGGTTAACACTGAAGCTTTCTTT. Protein sequence: CASSLDVSGVNTEAFF.